What follows describes a single T cell receptor (beta chain). The antigen it binds to is not known. There are no base qualities to consult, and no much larger clone falls within one base. This specimen belongs to a study of shared clonotypes between healthy human individuals (dated by TCRdb to 2020 to 2021). In the study overall: Three men and two women, aged 18 to 49 years, made up the cohort. For each donor, CD4 naive and CD4 memory were each given three plates, CD8 naive was given two plates, and CD8 memory was given one plate. To estimate repertoire size and how much clonotypes are shared between individuals, the study performed deep sequencing of blood TCR repertoires from roughly five healthy adults. Different laboratories and diverse techniques were used to prepare libraries and sequence TCR repertoires, to increase sequencing depth and limit assay-specific biases. Leukapheresis yielded between about 0.9 and 8.9 billion PBMCs per donor.

Points the paper makes about the study in general: Estimated clonotype richness was generally larger for naive than for memory subsets. Sampling was limited to blood, and TCR repertoires in tissue likely differ from TCR repertoires in blood. When four donors were compared, the shared fraction of clonotypes was about 5% for naive CD4, about 4% for naive CD8, 2.3% for memory CD4, and 0.35% to 0.4% for memory CD8. Compared with non-shared clonotypes, clonotypes shared by all four sorted-subset donors had higher generation probabilities. Incomplete sequencing was indicated by rarefaction of sorted-subset datasets, despite the large sequencing depth. Pairwise subsampling led to the expectation that sequencing depth would affect the degree of clonotype sharing among donors. The genetic and exposure-history diversity represented was limited by the small number of donors.

TCR CDR3 regions were amplified from genomic DNA by multiplex PCR using the deep immunoSEQ assay. Extracted genomic DNA from each cell subset was spread evenly across all wells of several immunoSEQ 96-well plates, with each plate serving as a replicate. For sorted subsets, each replicate PCR was loaded with approximately 0.2 ug genomic DNA, equivalent to 25,000 to 35,000 T cell genomes. The purified libraries were quantified using a Qubit 3.0 fluorometer, sized with a Bioanalyzer 2100, and then quantified again using the KAPA Library Quantification kit. A separate single-read 150-cycle Illumina NextSeq 550 flow cell was used to sequence each immunoSEQ 96-well plate. As for the original processing: Because the immunoSEQ output held only junctional sequences and lacked quality scores, the filtering could not match the filtering applied to full-length reads. Sequences were annotated with PyIR, a Python wrapper for IgBLAST v1.9, using IMGT germline references to assign V/J genes and CDR3. Reads were filtered out if the reads had weak V/J assignments (E-value above 1e-6), no CDR3, stop codons, out-of-frame junctions, or ambiguous translated residues. V3J clonotypes were defined by identical inferred V gene, J gene, and CDR3 amino acid sequence. Percentage overlap between repertoires was computed as shared unique clonotypes divided by the size of the smaller repertoire. Repertoire richness was assessed with RTK rarefaction, the Chao1 estimator, and Recon v2.1 estimates of unobserved clonotypes. Generation probabilities were computed with OLGA for all TCRbeta clonotypes obtained by the gDNA method from a few donors. TCRdb stores this immuneACCESS table with in-frame sequences only. Part of the clones is absent; in the studies checked, under half of the shortfall reflects unresolved V genes, and no reason is known for the rest. V and J calls and clone size follow that table, whereas D and trimming were derived from the DNA. This sample gives 980,000 or so clones in total; over 60% of them show up just once. The ten most abundant clones make up around 1.5% of the sample.

Looking up the germline V gene yields CDR1 SGDLS and CDR2 YYNGEE. CDR3 length: 15 amino acids, cysteine to phenylalanine. CDR3 DNA only is kept here, 45 bases in frame from base 1. For this chain, trimming is 0 bases at the V end and 6 bases at the J end, and the number of junction bases without a gene match is 9. The donors were healthy, HIV-negative adults with no recently reported acute infections or vaccinations. Every donor was a Caucasian adult living in Nashville, Tennessee, USA. CD4+ T cells were enriched by magnetic negative selection; naive cells were then positively selected on CD45RA, and the negative fraction formed the memory subset. After blood collection by leukapheresis, PBMCs were isolated using Ficoll-Histopaque density gradient centrifugation and then cryopreserved in the vapor phase of liquid nitrogen. Purity and quantity of every magnetically sorted T cell population were checked by analytical flow cytometry. From each sorted fraction, genomic DNA was isolated and quantified by UV absorbance on a Nanodrop 2000c.

The sequencing sample was made of memory CD4+ T cells sorted from blood. The sample's cell subset or site label, decoded: CD45RA-negative fraction. In this chain, TRBV9 is recombined with TRBJ2-7, with 7 junctional bases fitting TRBD2. The source of this sequence is a man between 18 and 35 years old in good health. The CDR3 protein: CASSVAATSLGEQYF. The nucleotide sequence is given as TGTGCCAGCAGCGTAGCGGCGACTAGCCTCGGCGAGCAGTACTTC.